The subject of this entry is one T cell receptor (beta chain). Its specificity is not known. The sample originates from a study of cytomegalovirus exposure and HLA in healthy donors. The study, taken as a whole, reports: Later on, analysis showed that most CMV-associated TCR beta chains appeared to be HLA-restricted. Earlier results showed most TCR beta V segments being productive about 90% or about 30% of the time. Later analysis identified several of the most significant clusters that appeared linked to common viral pathogens.

13 Jbeta primers and 60 Vbeta primers were used for the PCR. Produced via immunoSEQ multiplex PCR; TCRdb's table is partial and in-frame only. The top ten clones hold over 10% of a sample with 150,000 to 200,000 clones, approximately 80% of them seen once. CDR3 length: 15 residues. Germline loops: CDR1 SGHTA, CDR2 FQGTGA. The ends lost 4 bases at V and 2 bases at J; junction bases unmatched: 6. Specimen: PBMCs. The chain has TRBV7-3 and TRBJ2-5, with 8 positions matching TRBD2. The TCR sequence derives from a woman aged 45-65 years in good health and CMV-seronegative. The CDR3 here is CASSYRRGGQETQYF. The CDR3 DNA sequence: TGTGCCAGCAGCTACCGTCGGGGGGGTCAAGAGACCCAGTACTTC. Combining the CDR3 with reference TRBV7-3 and TRBJ2-5 gives the whole variable domain GAGVSQTPSNKVTEKGKYVELRCDPISGHTALYWYRQSLGQGPEFLIYFQGTGAADDSGLPNDRFFAVRPEGSVSTLKIQRTERGDSAVYLCASSYRRGGQETQYFGPGTRLLVL.